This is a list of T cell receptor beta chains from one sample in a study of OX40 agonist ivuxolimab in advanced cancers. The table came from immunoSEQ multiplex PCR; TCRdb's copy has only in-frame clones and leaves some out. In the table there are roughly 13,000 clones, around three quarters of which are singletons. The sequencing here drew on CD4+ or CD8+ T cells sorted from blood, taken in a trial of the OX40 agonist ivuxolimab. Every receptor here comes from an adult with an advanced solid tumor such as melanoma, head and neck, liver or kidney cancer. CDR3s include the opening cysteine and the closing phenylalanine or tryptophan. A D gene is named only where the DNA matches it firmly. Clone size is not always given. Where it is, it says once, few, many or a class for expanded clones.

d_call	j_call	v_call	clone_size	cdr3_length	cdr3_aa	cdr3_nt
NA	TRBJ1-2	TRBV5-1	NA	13	CASSLDVDSGYTF	TGCGCCAGCAGCTTGGATGTAGATTCTGGCTACACCTTC
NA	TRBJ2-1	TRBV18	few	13	CASSRESGGKQFF	TGTGCCAGCTCCCGTGAAAGTGGTGGGAAGCAGTTCTTC
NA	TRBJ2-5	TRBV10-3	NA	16	CAISESVGLVRGTQYF	TGTGCCATCAGTGAGTCAGTCGGCCTTGTCCGCGGGACCCAGTACTTC
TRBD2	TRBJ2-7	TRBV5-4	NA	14	CASSLTSGDYEQYF	TGTGCCAGCAGCTTAACTAGCGGGGACTACGAGCAGTACTTC
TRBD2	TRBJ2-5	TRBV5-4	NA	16	CASSPSGGRAGETQYF	TGTGCCAGCAGCCCTTCGGGCGGGAGGGCCGGGGAGACCCAGTACTTC
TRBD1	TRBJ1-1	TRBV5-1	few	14	CASSLGQGITEAFF	TGCGCCAGCAGCTTGGGACAGGGTATCACTGAAGCTTTCTTT
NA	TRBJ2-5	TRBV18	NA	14	CASSQRAAGETQYF	TGTGCCAGCTCACAACGGGCTGCTGGAGAGACCCAGTACTTC
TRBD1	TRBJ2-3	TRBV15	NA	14	CATSSRQGTDTQYF	TGTGCCACCAGCAGCAGACAGGGAACAGATACGCAGTATTTT
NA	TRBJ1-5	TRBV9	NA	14	CASSPHPGNQPQHF	TGTGCCAGCAGCCCACATCCAGGGAATCAGCCCCAGCATTTT
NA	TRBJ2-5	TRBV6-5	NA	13	CASRSGAGETQYF	TGTGCCAGCAGATCAGGGGCAGGGGAGACCCAGTACTTC
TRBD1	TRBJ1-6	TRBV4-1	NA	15	CASSQERQGNSPLHF	TGCGCCAGCAGCCAAGAAAGACAGGGGAATTCACCCCTCCACTTT
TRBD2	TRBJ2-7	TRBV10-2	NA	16	CASSESSSGSTYEQYF	TGCGCCAGCAGTGAGTCATCTAGCGGGAGCACCTACGAGCAGTACTTC
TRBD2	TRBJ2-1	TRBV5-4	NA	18	CASTEMGTSGTTRDEQFF	TGTGCCAGCACCGAAATGGGGACTAGCGGGACTACTCGGGATGAGCAGTTCTTC
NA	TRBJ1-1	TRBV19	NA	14	CASSTGPRDTEAFF	TGTGCCAGTAGTACAGGACCCCGGGACACTGAAGCTTTCTTT
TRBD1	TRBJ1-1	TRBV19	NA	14	CASSPGQVLTEAFF	TGTGCCAGTAGTCCGGGACAGGTCCTCACTGAAGCTTTCTTT
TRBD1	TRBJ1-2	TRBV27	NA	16	CASSSGGTAALYGYTF	TGTGCCAGCAGTTCAGGGGGAACAGCAGCCCTCTATGGCTACACCTTC
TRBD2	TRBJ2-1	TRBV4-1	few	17	CASSQEWERGTYNEQFF	TGCGCCAGCAGCCAAGAATGGGAGCGGGGGACCTACAATGAGCAGTTCTTC
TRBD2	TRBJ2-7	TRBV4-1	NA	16	CASSPSLAGASYEQYF	TGCGCCAGCAGCCCCTCCCTAGCGGGCGCCTCCTACGAGCAGTACTTC
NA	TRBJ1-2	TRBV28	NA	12	CASSLSNYGYTF	TGTGCCAGCAGTTTGAGTAACTATGGCTACACCTTC
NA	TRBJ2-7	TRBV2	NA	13	CASRSEGSYEQYF	TGTGCCAGCAGGAGCGAGGGTTCGTACGAGCAGTACTTC
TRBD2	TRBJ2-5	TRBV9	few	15	CASSVEGLAQETQYF	TGTGCCAGCAGCGTAGAGGGACTAGCCCAAGAGACCCAGTACTTC
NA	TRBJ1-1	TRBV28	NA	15	CATIGGGQSNTEAFF	TGTGCCACCATTGGGGGTGGGCAGTCCAACACTGAAGCTTTCTTT
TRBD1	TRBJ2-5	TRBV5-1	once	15	CASSMTGESPETQYF	TGCGCCAGCAGCATGACAGGGGAGTCTCCAGAGACCCAGTACTTC
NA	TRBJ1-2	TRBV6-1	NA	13	CASRLQVSDGYTF	TGTGCCAGCAGACTACAGGTATCGGATGGCTACACCTTC
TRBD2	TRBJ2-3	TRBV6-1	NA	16	CASSERLAGSSDPQYF	TGTGCCAGCAGTGAAAGACTAGCGGGGTCCTCGGACCCGCAGTATTTT
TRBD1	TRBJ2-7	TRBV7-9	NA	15	CASSSRDRVVCEQYF	TGTGCCAGCAGCTCCCGGGACAGGGTGGTTTGCGAGCAGTACTTC
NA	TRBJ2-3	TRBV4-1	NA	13	CASSWISQDTQYF	TGCGCCAGCAGTTGGATTTCACAAGATACGCAGTATTTT
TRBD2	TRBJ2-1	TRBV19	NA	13	CAKASGSYNEQFF	TGTGCCAAAGCTAGCGGCTCCTACAATGAGCAGTTCTTC
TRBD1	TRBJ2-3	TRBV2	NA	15	CASRYRDRVTDTQYF	TGTGCCAGCAGATACCGGGACAGGGTTACAGATACGCAGTATTTT
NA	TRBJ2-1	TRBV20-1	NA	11	CSASLVNEQFF	TGCAGTGCTTCACTAGTCAATGAGCAGTTCTTC
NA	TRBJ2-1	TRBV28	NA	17	CASSLGAAGPQLNEQFF	TGTGCCAGCAGTTTAGGTGCGGCCGGCCCCCAATTAAATGAGCAGTTCTTC
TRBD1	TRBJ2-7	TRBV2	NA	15	CASSEGQGLPYEQYF	TGTGCCAGCAGTGAGGGACAGGGGCTCCCCTACGAGCAGTACTTC
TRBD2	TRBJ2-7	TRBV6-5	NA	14	CASSLSGSPHEQYF	TGTGCCAGCAGCCTTAGCGGGAGCCCCCACGAGCAGTACTTC